The source of this T cell receptor beta chain is a study of blood T cells in healthy people across ages. A second PCR of about 6 to 11 cycles used a sample-barcoded 5' primer and a J-beta primer mix. TCRdb redid the calling of the 5' RACE reads with MiXCR, one entry per CDR3 protein. The sample lists approximately 600,000 distinct CDR3 sequences; around three fifths were seen once. V shed 3 bases and J shed 9 bases, with 9 bases lying between them. This CDR3 has 11 amino acids. Germline-derived CDR1 and CDR2 are ENHRY and SYGVKD. Notes on this clonotype: No antigen is known for it.

Overall study results and limits: The CMV status of each donor remained undetermined, and this could have confounded shifts in expanded clonotypes.

This TCR came from a man between 60 and 70 years old in good health. The J gene is TRBJ2-7, the V gene TRBV10-3; D gene unclear. Material for sequencing was blood. CDR3 nucleotides: TGTGCCATCAGTGATGGGGATCGGCAGTACTTC. Protein: CAISDGDRQYF.